This T cell receptor (beta chain) was found in a study of cytomegalovirus exposure and HLA in healthy donors. The PCR had 60 Vbeta and 13 Jbeta primers. This table comes from immunoSEQ multiplex PCR, and its TCRdb copy is limited to in-frame clones, with some not included. The data contain 100,000 to 150,000 clones, about three quarters of them singletons. Study-level findings and limits: A later analysis reported that several of the most significant clusters appeared to be linked to common viral pathogens, among them Epstein-Barr virus. Specificity of a few CMV-associated chains for CMV antigens was verified in vitro.

The study sampled nominally healthy donors, though unrecorded immune exposures were likely. The germline V and J ends were trimmed by 2 bases and 6 bases, with 13 bases remaining between them. Germline CDR1 is SGHTA and CDR2 is FQGNSA. The CDR3 is made up of 15 amino acids. About this clone itself: Its target is unknown.

Sequenced: PBMCs. The sequence was collected from a man aged 30-40 years in good health and CMV-seronegative. This chain connects TRBV7-2 to TRBJ1-4; possible D gene TRBD1, 6 bases. This CDR3 reads CASSLRARGDEKLFF. The DNA for the CDR3 is TGTGCCAGCAGCTTAAGGGCCAGGGGCGATGAAAAACTGTTTTTT.